This is a list of T cell receptor beta chains from one sample in a study of cytomegalovirus exposure and HLA in healthy donors. Some clones are missing from TCRdb's copy, which holds only in-frame ones; the method was immunoSEQ multiplex PCR. The top ten clones hold about 0.36% of a sample with approximately 210,000 clones, around 75% of them seen once. Sequences were obtained from PBMCs. These receptors all stem from a male donor in good health and CMV-seropositive. Both conserved end residues are part of each CDR3. D genes are given only for firm matches.

j_call | v_call | d_call | cdr3_aa
TRBJ1-2 | TRBV14 | TRBD1 | CASSQGGTGEGYTF
TRBJ2-5 | TRBV7-2 | TRBD2 | CASSLGVAGGPGETQYF
TRBJ1-2 | TRBV6-4 | . | CASSEALHIGGYTF
TRBJ2-7 | TRBV28 | TRBD1 | CASSGTGGSYEQYF
TRBJ2-7 | TRBV7-2 | . | CASSLGRSSYEQYF
TRBJ1-5 | TRBV19 | . | CASSPPKWRNQPQHF
TRBJ2-1 | TRBV10-3 | . | CAISESAARGGHEQFF
TRBJ1-2 | TRBV4-3 | . | CASSQDLAGYGYTF
TRBJ2-5 | TRBV5-1 | . | CASSLRQGGGKTQYF
TRBJ2-5 | TRBV7-9 | . | CASASASQETQYF
TRBJ1-5 | TRBV4-1 | . | CASSQVFPEGNQPQHF
TRBJ1-3 | TRBV19 | . | CASSPRGNTIYF
TRBJ2-3 | TRBV7-3 | . | CASSTGISTDTQYF
TRBJ1-1 | TRBV19 | . | CASSDRPNTEAFF
TRBJ1-1 | TRBV7-9 | . | CASSFGQMNTEAFF
TRBJ1-1 | TRBV2 | . | CASRRQAGAGLGNTEAFF
TRBJ2-5 | TRBV10-3 | TRBD1 | CAISESPVAGGQETQYF
TRBJ1-2 | TRBV7-2 | . | CASSSSGGAYYGYTF
TRBJ1-4 | TRBV18 | . | CASSRGANEKLFF
TRBJ2-7 | TRBV7-2 | TRBD2 | CASSRRGGALSYEQYF
TRBJ1-5 | TRBV2 | . | CASSPESGVSNQPQHF
TRBJ2-2 | TRBV5-1 | . | CASSLDLTNTGELFF
TRBJ1-6 | TRBV6-5 | TRBD1 | CASSWTGNSPLHF
TRBJ2-7 | TRBV5-6 | TRBD1 | CASSGRQGNSEQYF
TRBJ2-5 | TRBV10-3 | TRBD2 | CAIGSGGSGPLETQYF
. | TRBV19 | . | CASNLGGKSYEQYF
TRBJ2-1 | TRBV5-1 | TRBD1 | CASRLAGTGPNEQFF
TRBJ1-1 | TRBV4-3 | TRBD1 | CASSQATGGNTEAFF
TRBJ1-1 | TRBV2 | . | CASVQGSEAFF
TRBJ2-7 | TRBV4-1 | . | CASSRVVSYEQYF
TRBJ1-1 | TRBV2 | TRBD1 | CASSEGGQGAAEAFF
TRBJ2-7 | TRBV28 | . | CASSPRLFSYEQYF
TRBJ2-1 | TRBV21-1 | . | CASSIDLTSGGENEYNEQFF
TRBJ2-1 | TRBV6-6 | . | CASRKTAERSYNEQFF
TRBJ1-2 | TRBV28 | . | CASATQAGYTF
TRBJ1-1 | TRBV7-3 | . | CASKTWAYTEAFF
TRBJ2-5 | TRBV6-1 | TRBD2 | CASSRTSAETQYF
TRBJ2-7 | TRBV15 | . | CATSIDSEQYF
TRBJ1-1 | TRBV6-5 | . | CASSRGGDTEAFF
TRBJ2-5 | TRBV30 | . | CAWSVRLASVVSETQYF
TRBJ2-7 | TRBV5-6 | . | CASSRLAVYEQYF
TRBJ2-7 | TRBV18 | TRBD1 | CASSPSTGGWYEQYF
TRBJ2-1 | TRBV19 | TRBD1 | CASDGTGVGEQFF
TRBJ1-3 | TRBV18 | . | CASSTNRVSSGNTIYF
TRBJ1-2 | TRBV6-5 | TRBD1 | CASRAGTGYGYTF
TRBJ2-3 | TRBV6-1 | TRBD2 | CACKLSGGLKTQYF
TRBJ1-6 | TRBV19 | . | CASSPRVSPLHF
TRBJ2-2 | TRBV11-3 | TRBD1 | CASSASPGTGIGELFF
TRBJ2-1 | TRBV7-3 | . | CASSFGLLAYNEQFF
TRBJ2-7 | TRBV7-9 | . | CASSIAPGAVGEQYF
TRBJ2-2 | TRBV9 | TRBD1 | CASSAGQGWIGELFF
TRBJ1-2 | TRBV10-3 | TRBD1 | CAIRGDSGYGYTF
TRBJ2-1 | TRBV18 | TRBD2 | CASSPSGILAWNNEQFF
TRBJ2-5 | TRBV5-1 | TRBD2 | CASTFGGGRGETQYF
TRBJ1-2 | TRBV6-6 | TRBD1 | CASSSSNRGYGYTF
TRBJ2-3 | TRBV7-9 | TRBD2 | CAAPPWREELADTQYF
TRBJ1-1 | TRBV6-6 | . | CASLKLDTEAFF
TRBJ1-3 | TRBV9 | . | CASSPLGISGNTIYF
TRBJ2-7 | TRBV18 | TRBD2 | CASSQRGESYEQYF